This TCR beta chain comes out of a study of response to subunit inactivated influenza vaccine. Each CDR3 protein is one row after TCRdb ran MiXCR on the RT-PCR reads. Of 500,000 to 550,000 distinct CDR3 sequences in the sample, approximately 6.9% were seen once. Study outcomes and limitations: Each seasonal flu vaccination may recruit only limited new T cells, authors suggested.

Many counts were recorded for this clonotype. Antigen: not known. The junction had 6 bases not matched to a gene; V was cut back by 6 bases and J by 2 bases. From germline, CDR1 is LGHDT and CDR2 YNNKEL (reference sequence). This CDR3 contains 15 residues. This sequence was found in a man in his fifties or sixties who received an inactivated influenza vaccine. Sequenced material: PBMCs from blood, taken 23 months after vaccination. The chain combines TRBV3-1 with TRBJ2-7; 11 bases fit TRBD2. The CDR3 nucleotides are TGTGCCAGCAGACTCACTAGCGGGAGTACCTACGAGCAGTACTTC. Amino acid sequence: CASRLTSGSTYEQYF.